This TCR beta chain came from a study of spatial heterogeneity in lung cancer. Study background: More beta-chain than alpha-chain sequences were consistently detected. In tumor regions, TCR transcript counts tracked strongly with a T cell module score from matched bulk RNA-seq. The mean occurrence of each unique TCR and UMI combination in raw reads exceeded eight. Whole-study findings and limits: It was found that expanded intratumoral alpha and beta TCR counts tracked tumor mutation counts.

TCRdb used MiXCR to reprocess the 5' RACE reads, holding one entry per CDR3 protein. This table has some 21,000 distinct CDR3 sequences, 5% to 7% appearing once. Details on this clonotype: What it recognizes is unknown. A much larger clone differs by one base, so this may be a read error.

Regarding time point: sample taken at primary tumor resection. Sequencing was performed on whole RNA extracted from tumor and nontumor lung tissue, or from frozen PBMC, and the material was left unsorted. This CDR3 is built from 18 residues. Germline V CDR1 and CDR2: SGHVS, FQNEAQ. Sequenced material: lung tumor tissue, taken at surgery. The sequence derives from a male donor with early-stage non-small cell lung cancer. The V gene is TRBV7-8, the J gene TRBJ2-6, with D possibly matching TRBD2 (6 bases). CDR3 sequence (DNA): TGTGCCAGCAGCTCTACTAGCCAAATCCTCTCTGGGACCAACGTCCTGACTTTC. It yields the protein CASSSTSQILSGTNVLTF.